These 5 T cell receptor beta chains were all obtained from the same sample, sequenced in a study of OX40 agonist ivuxolimab in advanced cancers. Sequencing was performed with immunoSEQ multiplex PCR; in TCRdb, only in-frame clones are kept and a portion is missing. Altogether more than 35,000 clones are present, about 80% being singletons, with the ten largest covering less than 20%. This specimen consisted of CD4+ or CD8+ T cells sorted from blood, obtained in a trial of the OX40 agonist ivuxolimab. These receptors all stem from an adult with an advanced solid tumor such as melanoma, head and neck, liver or kidney cancer.

V gene TRBV5-6 combines with J gene TRBJ1-3, with D tentatively TRBD1 (6 bases). Germline V gene sequence: CDR1 SGHDT, CDR2 YYEEEE. V was pared by 2 bases and J by 3 bases, with 12 bases between. CDR3 length: 15 residues. CDR3 in DNA: TGTGCCAGCAGCTTAGCAGGGGAATTTGGAAACACCATATATTTT. Amino acids: CASSLAGEFGNTIYF.

This sequence joins TRBV12-5 and TRBJ2-4, with TRBD1 identical over 7 bases. The CDR3 consists of 13 residues. CDR1 and CDR2 (germline): LGHNT, FRNRAP. V lost 5 bases and J lost 6; bases outside the gene matches: 4. DNA of the CDR3: TGTGCTAGTGGTCGGGACAGCCTAAACATTCAGTACTTC. Protein product: CASGRDSLNIQYF.

As for this clone: One junction end disagrees with the germline gene, perhaps due to a read error. The chain recombines TRBV7-8 with TRBJ2-7, with 7 positions matching TRBD1. This CDR3 has 14 amino acids. Per the germline V gene, CDR1 is SGHVS and CDR2 is FQNEAQ. Here the CDR3 reads CASSLDRIPYKQYF. DNA of the CDR3: TGTGCCAGCAGCTTGGACAGGATCCCCTACAAGCAGTACTTC.

The V and J genes are TRBV6-1 and TRBJ2-7; D not resolved. This CDR3 contains 14 residues. Germline V gives CDR1 MNHNS, CDR2 SASEGT. Trimming removed 2 bases at V and 2 bases at J, with 10 bases between. The chain's CDR3 is CASSEWSATYEQYF. In DNA, the CDR3 is TGTGCCAGCAGTGAATGGAGTGCAACCTACGAGCAGTACTTC.

This chain connects TRBV27 to TRBJ2-5; 9 positions agree with TRBD1. The CDR3 contains 14 residues. CDR1 MNHEY and CDR2 SMNVEV come from the germline V gene (reference sequence). V dropped 4 bases and J dropped 5; count of bases not matched to a gene: 5. The CDR3 reads CASSSWTGEETQYF. CDR3 bases: TGTGCCAGCAGTTCCTGGACAGGGGAGGAGACCCAGTACTTC.